The rows below give T cell receptor beta chains drawn from one sample of a study of spatial heterogeneity in lung cancer. TCRdb itself ran the 5' RACE reads through MiXCR, one entry per CDR3 protein. The table lists around 110,000 distinct CDR3 sequences, 9.5% to 15% of them singletons. The sample consisted of PBMCs, taken at follow-up. These receptors were taken from a male donor with early-stage non-small cell lung cancer. CDR3s include the opening cysteine and the closing phenylalanine or tryptophan. Each record gives: CDR3 protein, CDR3 DNA, J gene, V gene, clone size, D gene. The D gene is left open where the match is weak. Some rows mark clone size as missing; the rest say once, few, many or name a class of expanded clone.

CDR3 protein: CASRAGTGPGSSYNEQFF; CDR3 DNA: TGTGCCAGCAGGGCCGGGACAGGTCCCGGGAGCTCCTACAATGAGCAGTTCTTC; J gene: TRBJ2-1; V gene: TRBV2; clone size: few; D gene: TRBD1
CDR3 protein: CASSRGPEKLFF; CDR3 DNA: TGTGCCAGCAGCCGGGGACCTGAAAAACTGTTTTTT; J gene: TRBJ1-4; V gene: TRBV7-9; clone size: NA; D gene: NA
CDR3 protein: CASCQPGYEQYF; CDR3 DNA: TGTGCCAGCTGTCAACCGGGCTACGAGCAGTACTTC; J gene: TRBJ2-7; V gene: TRBV18; clone size: few; D gene: NA
CDR3 protein: CASSPWTSLSSSYNEQFF; CDR3 DNA: TGTGCCAGCAGTCCGTGGACTAGCCTCTCCAGCTCCTACAATGAGCAGTTCTTC; J gene: TRBJ2-1; V gene: TRBV12-3/TRBV12-4; clone size: NA; D gene: TRBD2
CDR3 protein: CASSLDAGDEAFF; CDR3 DNA: TGTGCCAGCAGCTTGGACGCGGGGGATGAAGCTTTCTTT; J gene: TRBJ1-1; V gene: TRBV5-4; clone size: few; D gene: NA
CDR3 protein: CASSATGGYEAFF; CDR3 DNA: TGTGCCAGCAGCGCTACAGGGGGTTATGAAGCTTTCTTT; J gene: TRBJ1-1; V gene: TRBV9; clone size: NA; D gene: TRBD1
CDR3 protein: CASSHGWGGRTDTQYF; CDR3 DNA: TGTGCCAGCAGCCACGGGTGGGGGGGCCGGACAGATACGCAGTATTTT; J gene: TRBJ2-3; V gene: TRBV7-2; clone size: many; D gene: NA
CDR3 protein: CASSQAGGTDTQYF; CDR3 DNA: TGTGCCAGCAGCCAAGCGGGAGGCACAGATACGCAGTATTTT; J gene: TRBJ2-3; V gene: TRBV3-1; clone size: few; D gene: NA
CDR3 protein: CASSLEEYGYTF; CDR3 DNA: TGTGCCAGCAGCTTAGAAGAGTATGGCTACACCTTC; J gene: TRBJ1-2; V gene: TRBV7-9; clone size: few; D gene: NA
CDR3 protein: CASSGTGRGAGANVLTF; CDR3 DNA: TGCGCCAGCAGTGGGACAGGGAGGGGGGCTGGGGCCAACGTCCTGACTTTC; J gene: TRBJ2-6; V gene: TRBV10-2; clone size: few; D gene: NA
CDR3 protein: CSAAQGAQSGANVLTF; CDR3 DNA: TGCAGTGCTGCACAGGGCGCGCAGTCTGGGGCCAACGTCCTGACTTTC; J gene: TRBJ2-6; V gene: TRBV20-1; clone size: NA; D gene: NA
CDR3 protein: CASSPDPTDTQYF; CDR3 DNA: TGTGCCAGCAGCCCGGACCCCACAGATACGCAGTATTTT; J gene: TRBJ2-3; V gene: TRBV5-6; clone size: many; D gene: NA
CDR3 protein: CASSSGGIGRYGYTF; CDR3 DNA: TGTGCCAGCAGTTCCGGGGGTATAGGGCGGTATGGCTACACCTTC; J gene: TRBJ1-2; V gene: TRBV27; clone size: few; D gene: NA
CDR3 protein: CASSSGLMEGGYTF; CDR3 DNA: TGTGCCAGCAGTTCCGGACTTATGGAAGGCGGCTACACCTTC; J gene: TRBJ1-2; V gene: TRBV7-2; clone size: NA; D gene: NA
CDR3 protein: CASSQDSFNYQETQYF; CDR3 DNA: TGTGCCAGCAGCCAAGATTCGTTCAATTACCAAGAGACCCAGTACTTC; J gene: TRBJ2-5; V gene: TRBV14; clone size: many; D gene: NA
CDR3 protein: CASSQDRGEYNEQFF; CDR3 DNA: TGTGCCAGCAGCCAGGACAGGGGGGAATACAATGAGCAGTTCTTC; J gene: TRBJ2-1; V gene: TRBV11-3; clone size: NA; D gene: TRBD1
CDR3 protein: CSAVQGFGANVLTF; CDR3 DNA: TGCAGTGCTGTTCAGGGCTTTGGGGCCAACGTCCTGACTTTC; J gene: TRBJ2-6; V gene: TRBV20-1; clone size: NA; D gene: NA
CDR3 protein: CASSFVGETQYF; CDR3 DNA: TGTGCCAGCAGTTTTGTCGGGGAGACCCAGTACTTC; J gene: TRBJ2-5; V gene: TRBV12-3/TRBV12-4; clone size: many; D gene: NA
CDR3 protein: CSARDVSNQPQHF; CDR3 DNA: TGCAGTGCTAGAGACGTTAGCAATCAGCCCCAGCATTTT; J gene: TRBJ1-5; V gene: TRBV20-1; clone size: NA; D gene: NA
CDR3 protein: CSVRDKETQYF; CDR3 DNA: TGCAGCGTCAGGGATAAGGAGACCCAGTACTTC; J gene: TRBJ2-5; V gene: TRBV29-1; clone size: few; D gene: NA
CDR3 protein: CSVEQGIGQPQHF; CDR3 DNA: TGCAGCGTTGAACAGGGGATAGGACAGCCCCAGCATTTT; J gene: TRBJ1-5; V gene: TRBV29-1; clone size: few; D gene: NA
CDR3 protein: CASTKQGDRTYEQYF; CDR3 DNA: TGTGCCAGCACTAAACAGGGGGACCGTACCTACGAGCAGTACTTC; J gene: TRBJ2-7; V gene: TRBV6-2/TRBV6-3; clone size: NA; D gene: TRBD1
CDR3 protein: CASSLLAGGQGETQYF; CDR3 DNA: TGTGCCAGCAGCTTACTAGCGGGGGGACAGGGGGAGACCCAGTACTTC; J gene: TRBJ2-5; V gene: TRBV7-2; clone size: NA; D gene: NA
CDR3 protein: CASSGGQGYGANVLTF; CDR3 DNA: TGTGCCAGCAGTGGGGGACAGGGGTACGGGGCCAACGTCCTGACTTTC; J gene: TRBJ2-6; V gene: TRBV6-5; clone size: many; D gene: TRBD1
CDR3 protein: CASSLTQDNEQFF; CDR3 DNA: TGTGCCAGCAGTTTAACTCAGGACAATGAGCAGTTCTTC; J gene: TRBJ2-1; V gene: TRBV28; clone size: NA; D gene: NA
CDR3 protein: CASSMIEGASNQPQHF; CDR3 DNA: TGTGCCAGTAGTATGATCGAGGGGGCCAGCAATCAGCCCCAGCATTTT; J gene: TRBJ1-5; V gene: TRBV19; clone size: NA; D gene: TRBD1
CDR3 protein: CASTETQYF; CDR3 DNA: TGTGCCAGCACGGAGACCCAGTACTTC; J gene: TRBJ2-5; V gene: TRBV27; clone size: NA; D gene: NA
CDR3 protein: CASTAGTGGYTEAFF; CDR3 DNA: TGTGCCAGCACCGCCGGGACAGGGGGGTACACTGAAGCTTTCTTT; J gene: TRBJ1-1; V gene: TRBV6-6; clone size: many; D gene: TRBD1
CDR3 protein: CASSPEAGRNSPLHF; CDR3 DNA: TGTGCCAGCAGCCCCGAGGCAGGGAGGAATTCACCCCTCCACTTT; J gene: TRBJ1-6; V gene: TRBV7-2; clone size: NA; D gene: NA
CDR3 protein: CSARTGRDSPLHF; CDR3 DNA: TGCAGTGCTAGAACGGGACGGGATTCACCCCTCCACTTT; J gene: TRBJ1-6; V gene: TRBV20-1; clone size: NA; D gene: NA
CDR3 protein: CASRPVRDRAYNEQFF; CDR3 DNA: TGTGCCAGCAGGCCCGTTCGGGACAGAGCCTACAATGAGCAGTTCTTC; J gene: TRBJ2-1; V gene: TRBV2; clone size: few; D gene: TRBD1
CDR3 protein: CASSLTGTGVSPLHF; CDR3 DNA: TGTGCCAGCAGCTTGACCGGGACAGGGGTTTCACCCCTCCACTTT; J gene: TRBJ1-6; V gene: TRBV7-2; clone size: few; D gene: TRBD1
CDR3 protein: CASSTRAYNEQFF; CDR3 DNA: TGCGCCAGCAGCACCCGGGCCTACAATGAGCAGTTCTTC; J gene: TRBJ2-1; V gene: TRBV10-1; clone size: few; D gene: NA
CDR3 protein: CATSTSDSYEQYF; CDR3 DNA: TGTGCCACCAGTACTAGTGACTCCTACGAGCAGTACTTC; J gene: TRBJ2-7; V gene: TRBV24-1; clone size: NA; D gene: NA
CDR3 protein: CATSEPTGTETYEQYF; CDR3 DNA: TGTGCCACCAGTGAACCTACCGGGACTGAAACCTACGAGCAGTACTTC; J gene: TRBJ2-7; V gene: TRBV24-1; clone size: NA; D gene: NA
CDR3 protein: CSARGQSLAEQYF; CDR3 DNA: TGCAGTGCTAGAGGCCAGAGCCTTGCCGAGCAGTACTTC; J gene: TRBJ2-7; V gene: TRBV20-1; clone size: many; D gene: NA
CDR3 protein: CASSFSSRSTDTQYF; CDR3 DNA: TGTGCCAGCAGCTTCTCGTCGCGTAGCACAGATACGCAGTATTTT; J gene: TRBJ2-3; V gene: TRBV7-3; clone size: few; D gene: NA
CDR3 protein: CASSLGTGEPTNEKLFF; CDR3 DNA: TGTGCCAGCAGCTTAGGGACAGGGGAACCAACTAATGAAAAACTGTTTTTT; J gene: TRBJ1-4; V gene: TRBV7-9; clone size: NA; D gene: TRBD1
CDR3 protein: CASSFDRGREKLFF; CDR3 DNA: TGCGCCAGCAGCTTTGACAGGGGGCGCGAAAAACTGTTTTTT; J gene: TRBJ1-4; V gene: TRBV5-1; clone size: few; D gene: TRBD1
CDR3 protein: CASSPRGNYVGETQYF; CDR3 DNA: TGTGCCAGCAGCCCACGAGGGAACTACGTAGGAGAGACCCAGTACTTC; J gene: TRBJ2-5; V gene: TRBV9; clone size: many; D gene: NA
CDR3 protein: CSASRDSSYEQYF; CDR3 DNA: TGCAGTGCTAGCCGGGACAGCTCCTACGAGCAGTACTTC; J gene: TRBJ2-7; V gene: TRBV20-1; clone size: many; D gene: TRBD1
CDR3 protein: CASSPPRETQYF; CDR3 DNA: TGTGCCAGCAGTCCCCCCAGAGAGACCCAGTACTTC; J gene: TRBJ2-5; V gene: TRBV28; clone size: NA; D gene: NA
CDR3 protein: CASTPWGTDTQYF; CDR3 DNA: TGTGCCAGTACTCCTTGGGGGACAGATACGCAGTATTTT; J gene: TRBJ2-3; V gene: TRBV19; clone size: few; D gene: NA
CDR3 protein: CSAGGVNYEQYF; CDR3 DNA: TGCAGTGCTGGGGGTGTGAACTACGAGCAGTACTTC; J gene: TRBJ2-7; V gene: TRBV20-1; clone size: many; D gene: NA
CDR3 protein: CASSLAGGRNTGELFF; CDR3 DNA: TGTGCCAGCAGCTTGGCAGGGGGCCGGAACACCGGGGAGCTGTTTTTT; J gene: TRBJ2-2; V gene: TRBV5-4; clone size: few; D gene: TRBD1
CDR3 protein: CASSPSSAETYNEQFF; CDR3 DNA: TGCGCCAGCAGCCCATCGTCTGCTGAGACCTACAATGAGCAGTTCTTC; J gene: TRBJ2-1; V gene: TRBV4-1; clone size: few; D gene: NA
CDR3 protein: CASSLYRDNPYEQYF; CDR3 DNA: TGTGCCAGCAGTTTGTACAGGGATAATCCCTACGAGCAGTACTTC; J gene: TRBJ2-7; V gene: TRBV28; clone size: NA; D gene: NA
CDR3 protein: CASNDVRNTGELFF; CDR3 DNA: TGTGCCAGCAATGACGTGCGGAACACCGGGGAGCTGTTTTTT; J gene: TRBJ2-2; V gene: TRBV2; clone size: NA; D gene: NA
CDR3 protein: CASSLGVLVNNEQFF; CDR3 DNA: TGTGCCAGCAGCTTAGGGGTTCTAGTGAACAATGAGCAGTTCTTC; J gene: TRBJ2-1; V gene: TRBV28; clone size: NA; D gene: NA
CDR3 protein: CSVEKGDEKLFF; CDR3 DNA: TGCAGCGTTGAGAAGGGGGATGAAAAACTGTTTTTT; J gene: TRBJ1-4; V gene: TRBV29-1; clone size: NA; D gene: NA
CDR3 protein: CSVEGQGFSDTQYF; CDR3 DNA: TGCAGCGTTGAGGGACAGGGATTTTCCGATACGCAGTATTTT; J gene: TRBJ2-3; V gene: TRBV29-1; clone size: many; D gene: TRBD1
CDR3 protein: CASSFRDAYEQYF; CDR3 DNA: TGTGCCAGCAGTTTCCGGGATGCCTACGAGCAGTACTTC; J gene: TRBJ2-7; V gene: TRBV12-3/TRBV12-4; clone size: NA; D gene: NA
CDR3 protein: CASSQDNPNTEAFF; CDR3 DNA: TGTGCCAGCAGCCAAGATAACCCGAACACTGAAGCTTTCTTT; J gene: TRBJ1-1; V gene: TRBV14; clone size: NA; D gene: NA
CDR3 protein: CASSPPGSANEKLFF; CDR3 DNA: TGTGCCAGCAGCCCCCCGGGCAGCGCCAATGAAAAACTGTTTTTT; J gene: TRBJ1-4; V gene: TRBV4-2; clone size: few; D gene: NA
CDR3 protein: CASSLDRGLANYGYTF; CDR3 DNA: TGTGCCAGCAGCCTCGACAGGGGCCTCGCTAACTATGGCTACACCTTC; J gene: TRBJ1-2; V gene: TRBV6-5; clone size: few; D gene: TRBD1
CDR3 protein: CASSPTGGPQNVLTF; CDR3 DNA: TGTGCCAGCAGCCCGACAGGGGGCCCGCAAAACGTCCTGACTTTC; J gene: TRBJ2-6; V gene: TRBV5-4; clone size: NA; D gene: TRBD1
CDR3 protein: CASSDNSLYQETQYF; CDR3 DNA: TGTGCCAGCAGTGACAACTCCCTGTACCAAGAGACCCAGTACTTC; J gene: TRBJ2-5; V gene: TRBV2; clone size: NA; D gene: NA
CDR3 protein: CASSVEQGYGYTF; CDR3 DNA: TGTGCCAGCAGTGTGGAGCAGGGCTATGGCTACACCTTC; J gene: TRBJ1-2; V gene: TRBV6-1; clone size: NA; D gene: NA
CDR3 protein: CASSYKTGELFF; CDR3 DNA: TGTGCCAGCAGTTACAAGACCGGGGAGCTGTTTTTT; J gene: TRBJ2-2; V gene: TRBV6-5; clone size: many; D gene: NA
CDR3 protein: CASSQLSGPSVQYF; CDR3 DNA: TGTGCCAGCAGTCAACTTTCGGGCCCATCAGTGCAGTACTTC; J gene: TRBJ2-7; V gene: TRBV6-2/TRBV6-3; clone size: NA; D gene: NA